The rows below give T cell receptor beta chains drawn from one sample of a study of T cell responses to AZD1222 COVID-19 vaccine. Data came from immunoSEQ multiplex PCR; TCRdb stores just in-frame clones and leaves some out. The sample holds about 140,000 clones, about 90% seen once. The starting material was peripheral blood, obtained on day 0 of AZD1222 vaccination. Receptor source: an adult in good health. Each CDR3 is given with its conserved first and last residue. Fields, in order: CDR3 protein, CDR3 DNA, D gene, clone size, J gene, V gene. A D gene is named only where the DNA matches it firmly. Rows may omit the clone size; those that give it use once, few, many or a size class.

CASSLSAGNYGYTF TGTGCCAGCAGCTTAAGTGCCGGAAACTATGGCTACACCTTC . . TRBJ1-2 TRBV7-2
CASSSSFGREDDSPLHF TGTGCCAGCAGCTCCAGCTTCGGCAGGGAGGATGATTCACCCCTCCACTTT . . TRBJ1-6 TRBV7-8
CASSYWHTRTDTQYF TGTGCCAGCAGTTACTGGCACACGCGCACAGATACGCAGTATTTT . few TRBJ2-3 TRBV6-2/TRBV6-3
CASSYTGGYEQYF TGTGCCAGCAGCTATACAGGGGGATACGAGCAGTACTTC TRBD1 once TRBJ2-7 TRBV11-2
CASSPEAGTSGANTGELFF TGTGCCAGCAGCCCCGAGGCAGGGACTAGCGGAGCGAACACCGGGGAGCTGTTTTTT TRBD2 . TRBJ2-2 TRBV7-3
CARGEWVNEQFF TGTGCCAGGGGGGAGTGGGTCAATGAGCAGTTCTTC . . TRBJ2-1 TRBV3-1/TRBV3-2
CASSVSGRGETQYF TGTGCCAGCAGCGTCAGTGGGCGTGGGGAGACCCAGTACTTC . . TRBJ2-5 TRBV14
CASSQDLEPTYEQYF TGCGCCAGCAGCCAAGATCTTGAACCCACCTACGAGCAGTACTTC . . TRBJ2-7 TRBV4-3
CASRQDRGEAFF TGTGCCAGCCGCCAGGACAGGGGAGAAGCTTTCTTT TRBD1 . TRBJ1-1 TRBV7-9
CASSLGRQSGNTEAFF TGCGCCAGCAGCTTGGGGAGACAGTCGGGGAACACTGAAGCTTTCTTT . . TRBJ1-1 TRBV5-1
CASSYSRFTAAASYEQYF TGTGCCAGCAGTTACTCGAGGTTCACAGCGGCCGCCTCCTACGAGCAGTACTTC . . TRBJ2-7 TRBV6-2/TRBV6-3
CASSQGRLVAGVETQYF TGCGCCAGCAGCCAAGGGAGGTTGGTAGCGGGAGTTGAGACCCAGTACTTC TRBD2 . TRBJ2-5 TRBV4-3
CASSQEGKQETQYF TGTGCCAGCAGCCAAGAGGGGAAGCAAGAGACCCAGTACTTC . once TRBJ2-5 TRBV14
CASSPIYLTGGGSSNQPQHF TGCGCCAGCAGTCCCATTTATCTAACAGGGGGCGGATCCAGCAATCAGCCCCAGCATTTT TRBD1 . TRBJ1-5 TRBV23-1
CASSKQQGAGGYTF TGTGCCAGCAGCAAACAACAGGGGGCTGGCGGCTACACCTTC TRBD1 . TRBJ1-2 TRBV11-1
CATSAPRGDEQFF TGTGCCACCAGTGCCCCAAGGGGGGATGAGCAGTTCTTC . . TRBJ2-1 TRBV24-1
CASSPGTNEQYF TGTGCCAGCTCACCCGGGACTAACGAGCAGTACTTC TRBD2 . TRBJ2-7 TRBV18
CASSWGQLSTDTQYF TGTGCCAGTAGTTGGGGACAGCTAAGCACAGATACGCAGTATTTT TRBD1 once TRBJ2-3 TRBV19
CASSYNREQYF TGTGCCAGCAGCTATAACAGGGAGCAGTACTTC . . TRBJ2-7 TRBV5-6
CASSLEQKNYGYTF TGTGCCAGCAGCTTAGAACAGAAGAACTATGGCTACACCTTC . . TRBJ1-2 TRBV7-2
CATRGPRGSPLHF TGTGCCACTAGAGGCCCACGAGGATCACCCCTCCACTTT . . TRBJ1-6 TRBV30
CASSLQGGELFF TGTGCCAGCAGTTTGCAGGGGGGGGAGCTGTTTTTT . . TRBJ2-2 TRBV28
CASSATTGLGEKLFF TGTGCCAGTAGTGCAACGACAGGTCTGGGAGAAAAACTGTTTTTT . . TRBJ1-4 TRBV19
CASSFTGPYEQYF TGTGCCAGCAGTTTTACGGGTCCTTACGAGCAGTACTTC . . TRBJ2-7 TRBV27
CSVGVAGQPQHF TGCAGCGTTGGGGTGGCCGGTCAGCCCCAGCATTTT . . TRBJ1-5 TRBV29-1
CASSLWEGYNEQFF TGTGCCAGCAGTTTATGGGAGGGCTACAATGAGCAGTTCTTC TRBD2 . TRBJ2-1 TRBV27
CAWSQPRIGYTF TGTGCCTGGAGTCAACCCCGGATTGGCTACACCTTC . once TRBJ1-2 TRBV30
CASSPEGDPPLHF TGTGCCAGCAGCCCCGAGGGGGATCCACCCCTCCACTTT . few TRBJ1-6 TRBV7-9
CATSRDPRPVPDYGYTF TGTGCCACCAGCAGAGATCCCCGGCCCGTTCCCGACTATGGCTACACCTTC . . TRBJ1-2 TRBV15
CARSLEGGLYQETQYF TGTGCCAGAAGCTTGGAAGGTGGGTTGTACCAAGAGACCCAGTACTTC . . TRBJ2-5 TRBV5-3
CASRRTLMQNTEAFF TGTGCCAGCAGGAGGACACTCATGCAGAACACTGAAGCTTTCTTT . . TRBJ1-1 TRBV28
CASSPSVAGADTQYF TGTGCCAGCAGCCCCTCCGTAGCGGGAGCAGATACGCAGTATTTT TRBD2 . TRBJ2-3 TRBV7-3
CASSLVPIGLTWYEQYF TGTGCCAGCAGTTTAGTCCCGATTGGCCTAACCTGGTACGAGCAGTACTTC . . TRBJ2-7 TRBV27
CASSLLEMNTEAFF TGTGCCAGCAGCTTGTTGGAGATGAACACTGAAGCTTTCTTT . . TRBJ1-1 TRBV5-6
CASSMTGQRKTYGYTF TGTGCCAGCAGCATGACCGGACAGCGGAAGACATATGGCTACACCTTC . . TRBJ1-2 TRBV7-2
CATSREGSTTYEQYF TGTGCCACCAGCAGAGAGGGGAGTACAACTTACGAGCAGTACTTC . . TRBJ2-7 TRBV15
CASSPGQANYGYTF TGTGCCAGCAGTCCGGGACAGGCGAACTATGGCTACACCTTC TRBD1 . TRBJ1-2 TRBV28
CASSYSQNMNTEAFF TGTGCCAGCAGTTACTCGCAGAATATGAACACTGAAGCTTTCTTT . . TRBJ1-1 TRBV6-5
CASSGRTRWSDEQYF TGTGCCAGCAGCGGGCGGACCCGATGGTCTGACGAGCAGTACTTC . once TRBJ2-7 TRBV5-8
CASSLEPGNTIYF TGTGCCAGCAGCTTAGAGCCGGGAAACACCATATATTTT . . TRBJ1-3 TRBV7-2
CATSEWIPGQTSYNSPLHF TGTGCCACCAGTGAGTGGATCCCGGGACAGACCTCCTATAATTCACCCCTCCACTTT TRBD1 . TRBJ1-6 TRBV24-1
CASSPQWGTNEQFF TGTGCCAGCAGCCCACAGTGGGGGACGAATGAGCAGTTCTTC . . TRBJ2-1 TRBV6-4